Listed here are 4 T cell receptor beta chains from one sample, sequenced in a study of PD-1 blockade in classical Hodgkin lymphoma (TCRdb year 2020). Read against the paper, the sample's time point label means: cycle 2 day 1 (C2D1) of nivolumab. Relapse after autologous stem cell transplantation had occurred in all trial patients, and cohorts A, B and C were distinguished by prior brentuximab vedotin exposure. Receptor amplification or capture employed the immunoSEQ multiplex PCR assay. This is the immuneACCESS table as TCRdb keeps it, with only in-frame sequences that have V and J called. A part of the clones is gone; compared with another copy, unresolved V genes explain less than half, and the rest is unexplained. This sample has about 15,000 clones in its table, and over 80% of those were observed once. Jointly, the top ten make up 30% to 40% of the sample. Sequences were derived from peripheral blood mononuclear cells (PBMCs), sampled before the second cycle of nivolumab. These receptor sequences come from a human donor with classical Hodgkin lymphoma.

This chain joins TRBV10-3 and TRBJ2-4, with D unclear. Between the trimmed V and J ends, which lost 2 bases and 2 bases, there was a span of 4 bases. The CDR3 is made up of 13 amino acids. In germline, CDR1 is ENHRY, CDR2 SYGVKD. The CDR3 protein is CAISEGTKNIQYF. Here the CDR3 DNA reads TGTGCCATCAGTGAGGGGACCAAAAACATTCAGTACTTC.

This chain connects TRBV7-9 to TRBJ2-5; a weak D match, TRBD1 (6 bases). CDR3 length: 18 amino acids. Germline CDR1 SEHNR, CDR2 FQNEAQ (reference sequence). V was pared by 3 bases and J by 4 bases, with 24 bases between. The CDR3 region is CASSFGQGLGKIGETQYF. Written as DNA, the CDR3 is TGTGCCAGCAGCTTCGGTCAGGGGTTGGGTAAGATCGGAGAGACCCAGTACTTC.

V gene TRBV6-4 combines with J gene TRBJ2-3; D is possibly TRBD1 (5 bases). The germline gives CDR1 MRHNA, CDR2 SNTAGT. V lost 7 bases and J lost 2, with 13 bases in between. This CDR3 contains 14 residues. The CDR3 loop reads CASTYRFSTDTQYF. CDR3 DNA sequence: TGTGCCAGCACTTACAGGTTCTCCACAGATACGCAGTATTTT.

The chain has TRBV6-6 and TRBJ2-6; D possibly corresponds to TRBD1 (5 bases). Germline values: CDR1 MNHNY, CDR2 SVGAGI (reference sequence). CDR3 length: 15 amino acids. V gave up 2 bases and J gave up 4 bases, with 9 bases separating them. CDR3 bases: TGTGCCAGCAGTTACGGGGCTCTGGGGGCCAACGTCCTGACTTTC. It encodes CASSYGALGANVLTF.